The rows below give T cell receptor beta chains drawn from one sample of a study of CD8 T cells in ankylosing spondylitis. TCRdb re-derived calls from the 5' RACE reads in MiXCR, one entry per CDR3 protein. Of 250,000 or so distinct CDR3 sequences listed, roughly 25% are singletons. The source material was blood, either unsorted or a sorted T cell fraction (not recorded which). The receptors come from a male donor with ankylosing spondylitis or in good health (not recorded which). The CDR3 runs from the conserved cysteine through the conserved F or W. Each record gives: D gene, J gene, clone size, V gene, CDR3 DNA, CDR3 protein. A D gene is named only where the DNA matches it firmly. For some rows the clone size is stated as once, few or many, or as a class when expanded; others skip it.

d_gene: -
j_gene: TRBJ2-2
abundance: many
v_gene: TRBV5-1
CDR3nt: TGCGCCAGCAGTCGGGATCCGTGGACCGGGGAGCTGTTTTTT
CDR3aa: CASSRDPWTGELFF

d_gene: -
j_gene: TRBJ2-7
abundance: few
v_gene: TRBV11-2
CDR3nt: TGTGCCAGCAGCTTAGAGGGGGCGGCTGCCTACGAGCAGTACTTC
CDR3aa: CASSLEGAAAYEQYF

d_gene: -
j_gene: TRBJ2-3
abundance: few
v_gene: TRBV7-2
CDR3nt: TGTGCCAGCAGCACCGGACAGATTACAGATACGCAGTATTTT
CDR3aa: CASSTGQITDTQYF

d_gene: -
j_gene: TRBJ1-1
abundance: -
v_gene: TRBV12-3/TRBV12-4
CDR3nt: TGTGCCAGCACCAATTGGGGTAGAAACACTGAAGCTTTCTTT
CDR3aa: CASTNWGRNTEAFF

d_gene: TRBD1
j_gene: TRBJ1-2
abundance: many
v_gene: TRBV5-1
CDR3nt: TGCGCCAGCAGCCCCACCGGGACAGGGTATGGCTACACCTTC
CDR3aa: CASSPTGTGYGYTF

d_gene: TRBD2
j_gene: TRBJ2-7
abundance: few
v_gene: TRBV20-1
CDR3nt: TGCAGTGCTAGGCGGGGGGGTGCCGGGGAGCAGTACTTC
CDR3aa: CSARRGGAGEQYF

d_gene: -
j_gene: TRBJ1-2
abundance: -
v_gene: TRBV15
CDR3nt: TGTGCCACCGGACACTTTCTTAACGTGGGCTACACCTTC
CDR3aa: CATGHFLNVGYTF

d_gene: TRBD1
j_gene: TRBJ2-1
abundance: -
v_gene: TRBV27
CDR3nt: TGTGCCAGTAGGGACAGCCCCTACAATGAGCAGTTCTTC
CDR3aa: CASRDSPYNEQFF

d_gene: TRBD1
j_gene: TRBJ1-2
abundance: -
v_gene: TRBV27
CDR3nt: TGTGCCAGCAGTCCAGGACAGGCCCGCAGCTACACCTTC
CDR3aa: CASSPGQARSYTF

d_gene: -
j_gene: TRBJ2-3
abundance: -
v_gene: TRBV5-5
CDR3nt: TGTGCCAGCAGCTTGGAACCGGTTCGGGGGAAGCAGTATTTT
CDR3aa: CASSLEPVRGKQYF

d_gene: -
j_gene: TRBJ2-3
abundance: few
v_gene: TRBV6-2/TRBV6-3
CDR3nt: TGTGCCAGCAGTTCTCTCCCTAATGGTTCCAGACTAGGACAACCGCCCCCTAGCACAGATACGCAGTATTTT
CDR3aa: CASSSLPNGSRLGQPPPSTDTQYF

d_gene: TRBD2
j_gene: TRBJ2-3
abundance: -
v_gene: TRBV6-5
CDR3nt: TGTGCCAGCAGTTCGGGCCGACTAGCGGGGCACCCTAGCACAGATACGCAGTATTTT
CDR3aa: CASSSGRLAGHPSTDTQYF

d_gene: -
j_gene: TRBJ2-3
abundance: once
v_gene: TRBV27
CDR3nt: TGTGCCAGCAGTTTATCCTTCACAGGGTCCCTAGTTACAGATACGCAGTATTTT
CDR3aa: CASSLSFTGSLVTDTQYF

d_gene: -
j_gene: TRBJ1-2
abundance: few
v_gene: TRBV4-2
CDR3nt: TGTGCCAGCAGCCAAGATTGGGAACAGGGCGATGGCTACACCTTC
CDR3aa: CASSQDWEQGDGYTF

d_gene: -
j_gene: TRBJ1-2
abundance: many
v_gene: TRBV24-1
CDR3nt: TGTGCCACCAGTGCGGCAGGGAACTATGGCTACACCTTC
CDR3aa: CATSAAGNYGYTF

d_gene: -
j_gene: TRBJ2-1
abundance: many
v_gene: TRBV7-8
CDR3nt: TGTGCCAGCAGCGCGTCGGGACAATTTGTCAATGAGCAGTTCTTC
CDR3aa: CASSASGQFVNEQFF

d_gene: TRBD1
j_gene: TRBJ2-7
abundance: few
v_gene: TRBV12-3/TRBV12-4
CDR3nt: TGTGCCAGCAGTCCGCAAATCCAGGGGGTTCCCTACGAGCAGTACTTC
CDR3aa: CASSPQIQGVPYEQYF

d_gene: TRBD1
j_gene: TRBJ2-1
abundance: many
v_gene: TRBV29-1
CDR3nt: TGCAGCGTTGAAGGTACTACAGGGGGCGCATTCAATATTTACAATGAGCAGTTCTTC
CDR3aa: CSVEGTTGGAFNIYNEQFF